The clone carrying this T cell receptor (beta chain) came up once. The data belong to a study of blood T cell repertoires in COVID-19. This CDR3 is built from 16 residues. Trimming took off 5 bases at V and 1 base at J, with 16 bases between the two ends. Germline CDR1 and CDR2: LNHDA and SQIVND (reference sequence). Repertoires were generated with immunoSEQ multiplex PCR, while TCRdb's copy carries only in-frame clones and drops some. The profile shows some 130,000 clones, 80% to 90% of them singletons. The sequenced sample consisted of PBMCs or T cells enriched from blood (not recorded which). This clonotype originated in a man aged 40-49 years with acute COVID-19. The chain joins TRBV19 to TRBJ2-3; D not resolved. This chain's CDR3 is CASSPDSLGGTDTQYF. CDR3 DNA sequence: TGTGCCAGTAGTCCCGACTCCCTAGGAGGCACAGATACGCAGTATTTT.